The source of this T cell receptor (beta chain) is a study of blood T cell repertoires in COVID-19. Germline assignment: CDR1 SGHRS and CDR2 YFSETQ. This CDR3 has 16 amino acids. V lost 4 bases, J lost 2 bases, and 18 bases lay in between. Original data processing: Quantification of nucleated cells was approximated via reference gene primer amplification. Data came from immunoSEQ multiplex PCR; TCRdb stores just in-frame clones and leaves some out. That table is the source of V, J and clone size, and D and trimming were worked out from the DNA. The sample holds fewer than 300,000 clones, over 70% seen once.

The chain couples TRBV5-1 to TRBJ1-1; maybe TRBD1 (5 bases). Sequenced input: peripheral blood. The clonotype originates from a woman aged 40 to 49 who had recovered from COVID-19. CDR3 sequence reads: CASSPRGGSSNTEAFF. The CDR3 DNA follows: TGCGCCAGCAGCCCCCGGGGGGGGAGCTCCAACACTGAAGCTTTCTTT.